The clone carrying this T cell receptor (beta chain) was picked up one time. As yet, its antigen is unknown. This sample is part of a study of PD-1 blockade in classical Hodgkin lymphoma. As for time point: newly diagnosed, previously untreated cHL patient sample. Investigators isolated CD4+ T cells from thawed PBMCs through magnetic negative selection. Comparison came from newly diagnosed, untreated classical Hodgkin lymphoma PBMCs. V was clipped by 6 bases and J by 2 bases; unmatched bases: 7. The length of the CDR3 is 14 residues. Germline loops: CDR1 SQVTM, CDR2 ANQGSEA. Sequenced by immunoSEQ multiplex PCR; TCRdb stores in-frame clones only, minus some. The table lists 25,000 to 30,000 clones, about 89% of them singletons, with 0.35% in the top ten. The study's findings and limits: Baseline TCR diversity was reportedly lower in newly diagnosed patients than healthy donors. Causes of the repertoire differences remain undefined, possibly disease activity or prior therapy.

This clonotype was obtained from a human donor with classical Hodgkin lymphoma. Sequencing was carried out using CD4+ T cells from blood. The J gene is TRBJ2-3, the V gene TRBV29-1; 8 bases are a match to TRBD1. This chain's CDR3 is CSVPGRGHTDTQYF. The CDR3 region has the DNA TGCAGCGTCCCGGGCAGGGGGCACACAGATACGCAGTATTTT.